These 9 T cell receptor beta chains came from one sample sequenced in a study of blood T cells in healthy people across ages. Primers used in a second PCR of about 6 to 11 cycles were a sample-barcoded 5' primer and a J-beta primer mix. TCRdb re-called the 5' RACE reads with MiXCR, one entry per CDR3 protein. The sample lists about 970,000 distinct CDR3 sequences, just over 50% occurring once. Sequenced input: blood. All receptors derive from a woman aged 55-69 years in good health.

The rearrangement uses TRBV5-5 and TRBJ2-3; unclear D gene. This CDR3 is 16 amino acids long. Germline CDR1 SGHKS, CDR2 YYEKEE (reference sequence). Trimming stripped 1 base from V and 3 bases from J, with 15 bases between. Here the CDR3 reads CASSLNVGPGTDTQYF. DNA of the CDR3: TGTGCCAGCAGCTTGAATGTGGGCCCCGGAACAGATACGCAGTATTTT.

The chain uses TRBV4-1 and TRBJ2-7; D assignment may be TRBD1 or TRBD2 (5 bases each). V gave up 0 bases and J gave up 3 bases, with 12 bases separating them. CDR1 MGHRA and CDR2 YSYEKL come from the germline V gene. CDR3 length: 15 residues. The CDR3 loop reads CASSQDGTDRYEQYF. The CDR3 coding sequence is TGCGCCAGCAGCCAAGATGGGACGGACCGCTACGAGCAGTACTTC.

The CDR3 nucleotides read TGTGCCAGCAGCTCGGGGGAGGCTTCACCCCTCCACTTT. It translates to CASSSGEASPLHF. This chain joins TRBV6-2 or TRBV6-3 and TRBJ1-6; maybe TRBD1 (5 bases). Germline-derived CDR1 and CDR2 are MNHEY and SVGEGT. V lost 6 bases and J lost 9, with 12 bases in between. This CDR3 is 13 amino acids long.

This clonotype appeared once. The J gene is TRBJ2-3, the V gene TRBV6-6; D uncertain. The germline V and J ends were trimmed by 4 bases and 5 bases, with 7 bases remaining between them. CDR3 size: 12 residues. Looked up from germline, CDR1 is MNHNY and CDR2 is SVGAGI (reference sequence). CDR3 bases: TGTGCCAGCAGTTTTAGGGTAGATACGCAGTATTTT. Its protein is CASSFRVDTQYF.

The V gene is TRBV7-3, the J gene TRBJ2-7; tentative D call: TRBD1 (7 bases). V was cut by 1 base and J by 6 bases, with 16 bases left in between. The V gene's germline CDR1 is SGHTA and CDR2 FQGTGA. The CDR3 has 15 amino acids. CDR3 in DNA: TGTGCCAGCAGCTTAAAGGGGCCAGGGGGGAGCGAGCAGTACTTC. Its protein is CASSLKGPGGSEQYF.

The chain links TRBV20-1 to TRBJ1-2; unclear D gene. Germline-derived CDR1 and CDR2 are DFQATT and SNEGSKA (reference sequence). With 0 bases removed from V and 4 bases from J, the gap between germline ends came to 12 bases. The CDR3 is 14 amino acids. In nucleotides, the CDR3 is TGCAGTGCTAGAGACGCCGACCGGGGCTATGGCTACACCTTC. Its translation is CSARDADRGYGYTF.

This clonotype was counted a single time. The rearrangement links TRBV6-6 to TRBJ2-1; D may match TRBD1 or TRBD2 (5 bases each). Germline V gene sequence: CDR1 MNHNY, CDR2 SVGAGI (reference sequence). The V and J ends lost 5 bases and 9 bases respectively, with 20 bases between them. The CDR3 contains 15 residues. CDR3 DNA sequence: TGTGCCAGCAGTCATCTAATCAGGGAGTACGGTGAGCAGTTCTTC. It specifies CASSHLIREYGEQFF.

The V call is TRBV29-1, the J call TRBJ2-4, with 9 bases that match TRBD1. The end of the DNA aligns better with TRBJ2-7, so the J call may be wrong. The CDR3 loop spans 16 amino acids. Germline CDR1 is SQVTM and CDR2 is ANQGSEA. The CDR3 region is CSVVVRTGEGNYEQYF. CDR3 sequence (DNA): TGCAGCGTTGTAGTACGGACAGGGGAGGGGAACTACGAGCAGTACTTC.

This clonotype was detected a few times. The chain joins TRBV7-9 to TRBJ1-4, with no clear D. Germline loops: CDR1 SEHNR, CDR2 FQNEAQ (reference sequence). Deletions cut 10 bases from V and 0 bases from J, with 9 bases between. This CDR3 comprises 13 residues. CDR3 protein: CAINPPTNEKLFF. For the CDR3, the DNA is TGTGCCATCAATCCGCCAACTAATGAAAAACTGTTTTTT.